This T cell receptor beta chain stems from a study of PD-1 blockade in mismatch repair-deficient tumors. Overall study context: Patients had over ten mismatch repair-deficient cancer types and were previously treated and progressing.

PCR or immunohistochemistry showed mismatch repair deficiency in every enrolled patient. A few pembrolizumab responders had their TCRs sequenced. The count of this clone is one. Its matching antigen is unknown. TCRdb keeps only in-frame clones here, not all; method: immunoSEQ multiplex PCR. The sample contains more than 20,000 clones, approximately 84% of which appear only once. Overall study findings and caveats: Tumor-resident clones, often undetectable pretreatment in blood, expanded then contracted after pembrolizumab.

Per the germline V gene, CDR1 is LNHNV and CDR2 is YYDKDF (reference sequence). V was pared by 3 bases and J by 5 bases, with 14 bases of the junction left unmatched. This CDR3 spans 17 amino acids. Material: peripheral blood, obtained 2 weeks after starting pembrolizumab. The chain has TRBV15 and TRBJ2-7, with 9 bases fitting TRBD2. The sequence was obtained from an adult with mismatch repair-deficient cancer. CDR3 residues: CATSSIKSGLAIDEQYF. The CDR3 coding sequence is TGTGCCACCAGCAGCATCAAATCGGGACTAGCAATTGACGAGCAGTACTTC.